This TCR beta chain derives from a study of technical replicates of blood from several donors (dated by TCRdb to 2015 to 2018). The receptor library was made with the immunoSEQ multiplex PCR assay. The source is immuneACCESS, and TCRdb retained only in-frame sequences with V and J called. Part of the clones is not carried over; for the studies checked, unresolved V genes explain less than half of this, and the remainder is unexplained. The table for this sample lists about 62,000 clones; roughly 98% of them were counted only once. Around 0.15% of the sample lies in the top ten. This clone was observed once. The antigen it recognizes is unknown. No much larger clonotype is one base removed from it; base qualities were not supplied. V is pruned by 6 bases and J by 6 bases, leaving 12 bases of the junction without a gene match. Including cysteine and phenylalanine, the CDR3 has 15 amino acids. This entry keeps only the CDR3 DNA: 45 bases, framed from base 1. From the germline V gene, CDR1 is MNHNS and CDR2 is SASEGT.

Here the chain combines TRBV6-1 and TRBJ2-7; 9 bases in between match TRBD1. The source of this sequence is a human donor in good health. The sequencing input was T cells isolated from PBMCs. The DNA reads TGTGCCAGCAGGGGAGCCGGGACAGGGACCGGCGAGCAGTACTTC. Translation gives CASRGAGTGTGEQYF.